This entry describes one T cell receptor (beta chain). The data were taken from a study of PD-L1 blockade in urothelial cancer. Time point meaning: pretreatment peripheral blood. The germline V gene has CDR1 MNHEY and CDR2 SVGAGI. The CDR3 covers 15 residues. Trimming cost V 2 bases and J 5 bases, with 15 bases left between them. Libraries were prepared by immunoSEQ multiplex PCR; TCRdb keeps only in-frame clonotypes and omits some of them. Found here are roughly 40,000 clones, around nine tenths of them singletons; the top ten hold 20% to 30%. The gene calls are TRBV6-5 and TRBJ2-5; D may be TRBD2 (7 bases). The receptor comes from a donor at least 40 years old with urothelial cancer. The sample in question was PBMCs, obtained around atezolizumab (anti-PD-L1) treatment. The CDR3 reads CASSYGGGGEETQYF. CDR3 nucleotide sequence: TGTGCCAGCAGTTACGGGGGAGGGGGGGAGGAGACCCAGTACTTC.